Below are 2 T cell receptor beta chains sequenced from a single sample in a study of shared clonotypes between healthy human individuals. Sequenced by immunoSEQ multiplex PCR; TCRdb stores in-frame clones only, minus some. Of roughly 1,800,000 clones in the sample, approximately 95% were seen once. The naive CD8 subset, CD45RO-negative cells positively selected for CCR7, excluded terminally differentiated effector memory CD45RA+ cells. The sample taken for sequencing was naive CD8+ T cells sorted from blood. Receptor source: a man between 18 and 29 years old in good health.

The chain combines TRBV6-5 with TRBJ2-3; D is possibly TRBD1 (5 bases). This CDR3 comprises 15 residues. The V gene lost 6 bases and the J gene lost 4 bases, with 17 bases spanning the gap. Germline V gene lookup returns CDR1 MNHEY and CDR2 SVGAGI. The CDR3 DNA reads as TGTGCCAGCAGCGAAAGGTATGGGGCCGCAGATACGCAGTATTTT. Translating it yields CASSERYGAADTQYF.

The chain uses TRBV5-4 and TRBJ1-6; 11 bases agree with TRBD1. The ends lost 4 bases at V and 13 bases at J; junction bases unmatched: 4. Germline V gene data show CDR1 as SGHNT and CDR2 as YYREEE (reference sequence). CDR3 size: 13 residues. CDR3 sequence: CASSPGQGVPLHF. The DNA for the CDR3 is TGTGCCAGCAGCCCGGGACAGGGGGTCCCCCTCCACTTT. The full variable domain, completed using reference TRBV5-4 and TRBJ1-6, is ETGVTQSPTHLIKTRGQQVTLRCSSQSGHNTVSWYQQALGQGPQFIFQYYREEENGRGNFPPRFSGLQFPNYSSELNVNALELDDSALYLCASSPGQGVPLHFGNGTRLTVT.